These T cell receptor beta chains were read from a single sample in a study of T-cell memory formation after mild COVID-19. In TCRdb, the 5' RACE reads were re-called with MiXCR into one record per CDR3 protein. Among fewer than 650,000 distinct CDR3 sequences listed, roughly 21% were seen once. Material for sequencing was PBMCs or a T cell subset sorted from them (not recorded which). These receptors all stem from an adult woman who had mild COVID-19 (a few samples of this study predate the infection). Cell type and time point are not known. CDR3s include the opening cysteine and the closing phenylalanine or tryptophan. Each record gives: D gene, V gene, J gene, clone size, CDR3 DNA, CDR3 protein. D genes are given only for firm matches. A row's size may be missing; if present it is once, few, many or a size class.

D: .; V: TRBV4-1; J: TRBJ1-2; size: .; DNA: TGCGCCAGCAGCCAAGATCGGGGGCTTGGCTACACCTTC; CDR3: CASSQDRGLGYTF
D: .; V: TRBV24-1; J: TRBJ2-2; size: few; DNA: TGTGCCACCAGTGACCTCGTTGGGGGAATTAACACCGGGGAGCTGTTTTTT; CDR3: CATSDLVGGINTGELFF
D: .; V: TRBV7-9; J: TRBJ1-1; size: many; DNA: TGTGCCAGCAGCTTAGAGACTAACACTGAAGCTTTCTTT; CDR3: CASSLETNTEAFF
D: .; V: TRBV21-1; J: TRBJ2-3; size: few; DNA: TGTGCCAGCAGCCGTCGGCTCATCTCCTTATATACGCAGTATTTT; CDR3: CASSRRLISLYTQYF
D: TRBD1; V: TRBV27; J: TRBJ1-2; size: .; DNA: TGTGCCAGCAGTTTTGACAGGGGTAGCTATGGCTACACCTTC; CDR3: CASSFDRGSYGYTF
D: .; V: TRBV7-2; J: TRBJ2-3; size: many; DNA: TGTGCCAGCAGCTTCCAGGGGGGGAGCGGGACCAGCACAGATACGCAGTATTTT; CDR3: CASSFQGGSGTSTDTQYF
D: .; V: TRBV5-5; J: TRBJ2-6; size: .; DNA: TGTGCCAGCAGCTTGAATGCGGCCTCTGGGGCCAACGTCCTGACTTTC; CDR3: CASSLNAASGANVLTF
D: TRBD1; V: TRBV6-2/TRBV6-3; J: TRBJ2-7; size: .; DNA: TGTGCCAAAAAAACCTCCGGGACAGGGGCGCGCTACGAGCAGTACTTC; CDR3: CAKKTSGTGARYEQYF
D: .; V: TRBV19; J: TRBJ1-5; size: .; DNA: TGTGCCAGTAGTACCCCCCCGTTCCCGGCCCAGCATTTT; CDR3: CASSTPPFPAQHF
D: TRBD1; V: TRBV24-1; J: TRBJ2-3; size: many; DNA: TGTGCCACCGCGCACAGGGGTACCACAGATACGCAGTATTTT; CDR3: CATAHRGTTDTQYF
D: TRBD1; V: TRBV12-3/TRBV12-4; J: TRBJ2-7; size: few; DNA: TGTGCCAGCAGTTCCGGGACAGGGAGAGGGGTGCAGTACTTC; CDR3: CASSSGTGRGVQYF
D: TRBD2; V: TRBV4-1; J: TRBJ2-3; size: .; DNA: TGCGCCAGCAGCCAAGAAGTCGGGAGGGCCTCAGATACGCAGTATTTT; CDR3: CASSQEVGRASDTQYF
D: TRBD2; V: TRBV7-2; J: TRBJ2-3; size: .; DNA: TGTGCCAGCAGCTCGCGAGCGGGAGGGAGCACAGATACGCAGTATTTT; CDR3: CASSSRAGGSTDTQYF
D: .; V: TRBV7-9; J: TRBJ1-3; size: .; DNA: TGTGCCAGCAGTTCGAACAGGGATGTGTCTGGAAACACCATATATTTT; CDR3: CASSSNRDVSGNTIYF
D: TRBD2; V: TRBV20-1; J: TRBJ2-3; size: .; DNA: TGCAGTGCTAGAAGTACTAGCGAAACAGATACGCAGTATTTT; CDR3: CSARSTSETDTQYF
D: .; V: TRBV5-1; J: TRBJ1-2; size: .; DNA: TGCGCCAGCAGCTCCCCTCTAGGGGTCCTGGGTGATGGCTACACCTTC; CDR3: CASSSPLGVLGDGYTF
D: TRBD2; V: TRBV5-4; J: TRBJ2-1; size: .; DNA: TGTGCCAGCAGCGCGACTAGCGGGAGTTGGGATGAGCAGTTCTTC; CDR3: CASSATSGSWDEQFF
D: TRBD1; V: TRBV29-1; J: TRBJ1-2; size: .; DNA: TGCAGCGTCAGACAAGGACAGGCCTATGGCTACACCTTC; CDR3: CSVRQGQAYGYTF
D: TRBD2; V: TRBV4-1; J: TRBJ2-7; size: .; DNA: TGCGCCAGCAGCCAATGGACTAGCGGGGGGACCTCCTACGAGCAGTACTTC; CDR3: CASSQWTSGGTSYEQYF
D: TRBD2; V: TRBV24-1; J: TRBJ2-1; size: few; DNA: TGTGCCACCAGTGATTTCGGTAGCGGGAAGAACAATGAGCAGTTCTTC; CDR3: CATSDFGSGKNNEQFF
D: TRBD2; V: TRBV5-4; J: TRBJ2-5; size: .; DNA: TGTGCCAGCAGCTCGCGACTAGCGGGAGACTCAGAGACCCAGTACTTC; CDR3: CASSSRLAGDSETQYF
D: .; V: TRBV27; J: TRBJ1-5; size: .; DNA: TGTGCCAGCAGTTTGGGCAGCCGGGAGCCCCAGCATTTT; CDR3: CASSLGSREPQHF
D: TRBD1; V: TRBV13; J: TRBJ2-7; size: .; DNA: TGTGCCAGAAGCTTAGGCCTAATAACACAGGGGACGTCCTACGAGCAGTACTTC; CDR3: CARSLGLITQGTSYEQYF
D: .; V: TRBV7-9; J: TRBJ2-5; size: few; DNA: TGTGCCAGCAGCTTATTCGGGTTGGAAGAGACCCAGTACTTC; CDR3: CASSLFGLEETQYF
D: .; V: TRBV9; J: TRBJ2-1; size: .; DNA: TGTGCCAGCAGCGTCGGTCTAGAGGGTGGTGGTGAGCAGTTCTTC; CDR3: CASSVGLEGGGEQFF
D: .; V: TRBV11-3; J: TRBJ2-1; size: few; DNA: TGTGCCAGCAGCCACGAACAGGAGAATGAGCAGTTCTTC; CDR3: CASSHEQENEQFF
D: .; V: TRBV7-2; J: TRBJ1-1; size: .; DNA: TGTGCCAGCAGCTTAAGGTCGCAACTGAACACTGAAGCTTTCTTT; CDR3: CASSLRSQLNTEAFF
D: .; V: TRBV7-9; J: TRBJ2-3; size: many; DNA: TGTGCCAGCAGCTTAGTTCAGCCAGATACGCAGTATTTT; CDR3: CASSLVQPDTQYF
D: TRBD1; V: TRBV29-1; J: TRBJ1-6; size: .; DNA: TGCAGCGTTGGGACAGGAGATTCACCCCTCCACTTT; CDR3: CSVGTGDSPLHF
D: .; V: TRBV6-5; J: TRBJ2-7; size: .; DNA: TGTGCCAGCACCCAAGGCTTGGGTCAGAGGTCCTACGAGCAGTACTTC; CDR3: CASTQGLGQRSYEQYF